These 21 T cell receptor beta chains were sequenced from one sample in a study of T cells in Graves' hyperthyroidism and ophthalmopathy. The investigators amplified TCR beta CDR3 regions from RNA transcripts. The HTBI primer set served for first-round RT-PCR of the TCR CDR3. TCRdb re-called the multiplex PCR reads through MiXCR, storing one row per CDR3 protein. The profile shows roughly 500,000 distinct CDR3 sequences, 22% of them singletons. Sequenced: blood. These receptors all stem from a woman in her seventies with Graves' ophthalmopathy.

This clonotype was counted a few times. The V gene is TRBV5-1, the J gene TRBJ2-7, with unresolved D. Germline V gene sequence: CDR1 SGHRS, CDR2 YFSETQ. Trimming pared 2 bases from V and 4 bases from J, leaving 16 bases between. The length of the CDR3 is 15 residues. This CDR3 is CASSFDSGYGYEQYF. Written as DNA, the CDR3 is TGCGCCAGCAGCTTTGACTCAGGCTACGGGTACGAGCAGTACTTC.

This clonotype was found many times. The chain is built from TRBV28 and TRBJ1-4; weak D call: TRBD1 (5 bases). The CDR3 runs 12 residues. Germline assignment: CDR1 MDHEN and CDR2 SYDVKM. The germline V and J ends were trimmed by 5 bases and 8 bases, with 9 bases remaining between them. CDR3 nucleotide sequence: TGTGCCAGCAGTCGATGGGGCGAAAAACTGTTTTTT. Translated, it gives CASSRWGEKLFF. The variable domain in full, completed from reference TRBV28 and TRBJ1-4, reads DVKVTQSSRYLVKRTGEKVFLECVQDMDHENMFWYRQDPGLGLRLIYFSYDVKMKEKGDIPEGYSVSREKKERFSLILESASTNQTSMYLCASSRWGEKLFFGSGTQLSVL.

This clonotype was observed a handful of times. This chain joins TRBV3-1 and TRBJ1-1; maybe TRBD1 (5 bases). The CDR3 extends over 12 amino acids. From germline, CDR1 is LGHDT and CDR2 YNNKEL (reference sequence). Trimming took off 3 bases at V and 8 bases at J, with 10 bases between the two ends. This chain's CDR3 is CASSHWEGEAFF. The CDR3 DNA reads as TGTGCCAGCAGCCATTGGGAGGGGGAAGCTTTCTTT.

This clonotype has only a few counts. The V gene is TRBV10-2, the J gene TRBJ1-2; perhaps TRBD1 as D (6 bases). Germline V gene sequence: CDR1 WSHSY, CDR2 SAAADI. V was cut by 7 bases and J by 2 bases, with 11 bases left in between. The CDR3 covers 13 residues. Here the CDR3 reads CASTPTGNYGYTF. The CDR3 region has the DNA TGCGCCAGCACCCCGACAGGCAACTATGGCTACACCTTC.

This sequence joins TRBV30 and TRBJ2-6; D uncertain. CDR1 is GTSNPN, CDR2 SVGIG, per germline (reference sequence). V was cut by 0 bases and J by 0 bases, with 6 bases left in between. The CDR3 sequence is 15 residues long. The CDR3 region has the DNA TGTGCCTGGAGTGTAATGAACTCTGGGGCCAACGTCCTGACTTTC. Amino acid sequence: CAWSVMNSGANVLTF.

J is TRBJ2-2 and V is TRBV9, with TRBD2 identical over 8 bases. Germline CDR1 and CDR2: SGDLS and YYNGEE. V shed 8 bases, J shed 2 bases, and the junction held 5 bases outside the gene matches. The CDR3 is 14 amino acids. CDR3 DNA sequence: TGTGCCAGTAAGCGGGGGCGAAACACCGGGGAGCTGTTTTTT. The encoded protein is CASKRGRNTGELFF.

CDR3 residues: CASSSLTQNYGYTF. The CDR3 coding sequence is TGTGCCAGCAGCTCGTTAACACAGAACTATGGCTACACCTTC. The chain recombines TRBV7-8 with TRBJ1-2; no clear D. V was cut by 4 bases and J by 2 bases, with 11 bases left in between. The CDR3 runs 14 residues. Per germline, CDR1 SGHVS and CDR2 FQNEAQ. Looking up the rest from reference TRBV7-8 and TRBJ1-2 gives the full variable domain: GAGVSQSPRYKVAKRGQDVALRCDPISGHVSLFWYQQALGQGPEFLTYFQNEAQLDKSGLPSDRFFAERPEGSVSTLKIQRTQQEDSAVYLCASSSLTQNYGYTFGSGTRLTVV.

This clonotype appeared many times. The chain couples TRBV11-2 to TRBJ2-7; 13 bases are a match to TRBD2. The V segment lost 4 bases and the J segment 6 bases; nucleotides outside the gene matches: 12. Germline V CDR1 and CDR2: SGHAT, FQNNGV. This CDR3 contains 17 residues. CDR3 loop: CASSSGLAGVAVGEQYF. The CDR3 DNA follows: TGTGCCAGCAGCTCTGGACTAGCGGGAGTTGCAGTCGGCGAGCAGTACTTC. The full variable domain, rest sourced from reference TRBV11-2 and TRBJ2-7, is EAGVAQSPRYKIIEKRQSVAFWCNPISGHATLYWYQQILGQGPKLLIQFQNNGVVDDSQLPKDRFSAERLKGVDSTLKIQPAKLEDSAVYLCASSSGLAGVAVGEQYFGPGTRLTVT.

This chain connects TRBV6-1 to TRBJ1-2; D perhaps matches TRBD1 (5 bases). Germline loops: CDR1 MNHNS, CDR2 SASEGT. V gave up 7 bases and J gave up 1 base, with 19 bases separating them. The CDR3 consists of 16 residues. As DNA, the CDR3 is TGTGCCAGCACCGATCTGACACGGACAATTAACTATGGCTACACCTTC. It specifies CASTDLTRTINYGYTF.

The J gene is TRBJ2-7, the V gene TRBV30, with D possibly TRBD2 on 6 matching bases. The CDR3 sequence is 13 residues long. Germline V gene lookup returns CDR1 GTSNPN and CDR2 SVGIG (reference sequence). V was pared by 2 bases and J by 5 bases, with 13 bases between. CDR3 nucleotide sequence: TGTGCCTGGAGTCAGCGGGTCGGGGACGAGCAGTACTTC. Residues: CAWSQRVGDEQYF.

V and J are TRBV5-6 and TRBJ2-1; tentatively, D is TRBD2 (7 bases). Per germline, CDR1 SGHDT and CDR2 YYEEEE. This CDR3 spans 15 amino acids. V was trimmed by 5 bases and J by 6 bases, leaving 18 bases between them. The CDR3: CASRRGGGPPNEQFF. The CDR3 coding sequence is TGTGCCAGCAGGAGGGGGGGAGGGCCGCCCAATGAGCAGTTCTTC.

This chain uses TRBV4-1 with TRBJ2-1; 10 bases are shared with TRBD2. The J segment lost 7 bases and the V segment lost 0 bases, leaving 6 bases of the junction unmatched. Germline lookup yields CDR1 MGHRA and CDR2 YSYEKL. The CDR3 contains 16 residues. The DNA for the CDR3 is TGCGCCAGCAGCCAAGACCGCCCTAGCGGGAGTAATGAGCAGTTCTTC. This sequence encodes CASSQDRPSGSNEQFF.

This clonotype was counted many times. CDR3 in amino acids: CASSGLFPDTQYF. The CDR3 DNA is TGTGCCAGCAGTGGCCTTTTTCCAGATACGCAGTATTTT. The V call is TRBV2, the J call TRBJ2-3; D is unresolved. This CDR3 comprises 13 residues. The germline V and J ends were trimmed by 4 bases and 4 bases, with 9 bases remaining between them. Germline CDR1 reads SNHLY; CDR2 reads FYNNEI.

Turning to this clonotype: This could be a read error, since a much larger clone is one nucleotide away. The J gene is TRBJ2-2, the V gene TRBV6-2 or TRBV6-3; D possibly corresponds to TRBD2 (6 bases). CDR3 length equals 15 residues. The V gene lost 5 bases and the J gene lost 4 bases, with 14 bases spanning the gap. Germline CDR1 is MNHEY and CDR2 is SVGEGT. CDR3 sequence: CASSQTRAGTGELFF. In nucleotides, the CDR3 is TGTGCCAGCAGTCAGACTAGGGCTGGCACCGGGGAGCTGTTTTTT.

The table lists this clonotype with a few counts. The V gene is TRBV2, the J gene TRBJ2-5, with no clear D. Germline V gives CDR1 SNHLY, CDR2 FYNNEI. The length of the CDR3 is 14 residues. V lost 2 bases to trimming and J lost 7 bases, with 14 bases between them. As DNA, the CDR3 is TGTGCCAGCAGTGAATTCGGCGGAAGAACGACCCAGTACTTC. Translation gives CASSEFGGRTTQYF.

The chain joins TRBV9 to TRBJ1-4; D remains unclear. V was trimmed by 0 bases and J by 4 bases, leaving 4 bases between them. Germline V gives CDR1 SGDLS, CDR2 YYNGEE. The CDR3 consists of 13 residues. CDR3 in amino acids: CASSVGFNEKLFF. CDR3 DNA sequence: TGTGCCAGCAGCGTAGGGTTTAATGAAAAACTGTTTTTT. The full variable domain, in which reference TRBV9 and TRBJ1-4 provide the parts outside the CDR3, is DSGVTQTPKHLITATGQRVTLRCSPRSGDLSVYWYQQSLDQGLQFLIQYYNGEERAKGNILERFSAQQFPDLHSELNLSSLELGDSALYFCASSVGFNEKLFFGSGTQLSVL.

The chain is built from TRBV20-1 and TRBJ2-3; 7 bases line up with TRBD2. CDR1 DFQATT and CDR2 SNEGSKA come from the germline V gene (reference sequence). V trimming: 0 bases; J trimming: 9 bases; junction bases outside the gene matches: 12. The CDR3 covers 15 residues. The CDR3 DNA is TGCAGTGCTAGAGAGGGAGGGAGTGCACAGATAACGCAGTATTTT. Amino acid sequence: CSAREGGSAQITQYF.

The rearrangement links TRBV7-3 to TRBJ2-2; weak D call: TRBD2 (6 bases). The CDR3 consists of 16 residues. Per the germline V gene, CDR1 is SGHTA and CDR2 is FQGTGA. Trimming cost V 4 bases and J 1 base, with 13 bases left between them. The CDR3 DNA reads TGTGCCAGCAGCTCCTTTAGCGGAGGGAACACCGGGGAGCTGTTTTTT. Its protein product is CASSSFSGGNTGELFF.

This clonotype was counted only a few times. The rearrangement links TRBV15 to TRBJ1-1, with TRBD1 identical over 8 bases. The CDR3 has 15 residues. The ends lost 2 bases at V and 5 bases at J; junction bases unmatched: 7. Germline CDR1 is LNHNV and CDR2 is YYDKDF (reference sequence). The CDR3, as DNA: TGTGCCACCAGCAGACAAGACAGGGGATGGACTGAAGCTTTCTTT. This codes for CATSRQDRGWTEAFF.

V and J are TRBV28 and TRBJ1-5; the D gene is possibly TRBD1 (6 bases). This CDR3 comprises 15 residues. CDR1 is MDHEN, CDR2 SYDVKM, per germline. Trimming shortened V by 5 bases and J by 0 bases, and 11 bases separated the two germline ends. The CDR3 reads CASSPRTASNQPQHF. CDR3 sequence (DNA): TGTGCCAGCAGTCCTAGGACAGCTAGCAATCAGCCCCAGCATTTT.

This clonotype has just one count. CDR3 amino acids: CASSHDRSGTGVRRAKNIQYF. The DNA of the CDR3 is TGCGCCAGCAGCCATGATAGATCCGGGACAGGGGTGCGTCGGGCCAAAAACATTCAGTACTTC. V is TRBV4-3 and J is TRBJ2-4; 10 nucleotides agree with TRBD1. There are 21 residues in the CDR3. V shed 3 bases, J shed 1 base, and the junction held 18 bases outside the gene matches. CDR1 is LGHNA, CDR2 YSLEER, per germline.